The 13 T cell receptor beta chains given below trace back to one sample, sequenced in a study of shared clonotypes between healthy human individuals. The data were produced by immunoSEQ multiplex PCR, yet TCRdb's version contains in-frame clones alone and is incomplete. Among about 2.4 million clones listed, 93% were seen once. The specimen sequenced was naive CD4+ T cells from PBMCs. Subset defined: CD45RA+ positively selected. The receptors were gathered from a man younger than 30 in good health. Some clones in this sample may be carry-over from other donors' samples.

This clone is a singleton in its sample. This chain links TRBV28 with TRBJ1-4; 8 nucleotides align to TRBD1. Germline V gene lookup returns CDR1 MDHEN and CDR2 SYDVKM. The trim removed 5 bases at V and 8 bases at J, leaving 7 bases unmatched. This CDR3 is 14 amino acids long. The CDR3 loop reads CASSTQGALEKLFF. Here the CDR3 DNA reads TGTGCCAGCAGTACTCAGGGGGCGTTAGAAAAACTGTTTTTT.

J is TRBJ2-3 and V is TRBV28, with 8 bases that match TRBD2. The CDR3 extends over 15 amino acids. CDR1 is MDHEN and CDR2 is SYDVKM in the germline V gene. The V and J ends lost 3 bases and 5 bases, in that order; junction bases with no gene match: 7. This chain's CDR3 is CASSLSGSVVDTQYF. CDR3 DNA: TGTGCCAGCAGTTTGAGCGGGAGCGTCGTAGATACGCAGTATTTT.

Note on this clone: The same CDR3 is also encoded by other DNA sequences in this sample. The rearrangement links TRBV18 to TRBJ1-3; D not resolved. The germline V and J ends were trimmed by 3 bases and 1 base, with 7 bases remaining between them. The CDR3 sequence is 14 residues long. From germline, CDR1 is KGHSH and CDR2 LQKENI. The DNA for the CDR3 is TGTGCCAGCTCACCCCCCCGATCTGGAAACACCATATATTTT. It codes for CASSPPRSGNTIYF.

The CDR3: CASSIGLGPSQPQHF. The CDR3 nucleotides read TGTGCCAGTAGTATAGGACTTGGGCCGAGTCAGCCCCAGCATTTT. The rearrangement joins TRBV19 to TRBJ1-5; D ambiguous. V was pared by 1 base and J by 6 bases, with 13 bases between. CDR1 LNHDA and CDR2 SQIVND come from the germline V gene (reference sequence). The CDR3 covers 15 residues.

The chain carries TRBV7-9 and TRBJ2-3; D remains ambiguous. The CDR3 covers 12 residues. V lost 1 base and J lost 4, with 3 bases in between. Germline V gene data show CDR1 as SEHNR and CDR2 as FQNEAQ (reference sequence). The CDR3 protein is CASSLDADTQYF. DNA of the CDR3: TGTGCCAGCAGCTTAGACGCAGATACGCAGTATTTT.

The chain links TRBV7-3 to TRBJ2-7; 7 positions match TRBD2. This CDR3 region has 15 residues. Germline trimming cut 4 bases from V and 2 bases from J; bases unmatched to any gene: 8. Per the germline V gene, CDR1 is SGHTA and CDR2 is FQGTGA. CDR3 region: CASSSASGPAYEQYF. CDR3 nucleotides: TGTGCCAGCAGCTCGGCTAGCGGTCCCGCCTACGAGCAGTACTTC.

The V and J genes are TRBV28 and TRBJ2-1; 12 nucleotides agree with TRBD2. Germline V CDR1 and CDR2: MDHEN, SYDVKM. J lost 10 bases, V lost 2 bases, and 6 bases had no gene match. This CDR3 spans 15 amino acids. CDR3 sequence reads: CASSLPSGRALEQFF. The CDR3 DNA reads TGTGCCAGCAGTTTACCTAGCGGGAGGGCCTTAGAGCAGTTCTTC.

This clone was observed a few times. DNA for the CDR3: TGTGCCAGCACCCTCGGAGGAGCAATGGGCTACACCTTC. This translates into CASTLGGAMGYTF. The chain links TRBV28 to TRBJ1-2, with D uncertain. The CDR3 length is 13 residues. Germline CDR1 MDHEN, CDR2 SYDVKM. V lost 7 bases and J lost 8, with 17 bases in between.

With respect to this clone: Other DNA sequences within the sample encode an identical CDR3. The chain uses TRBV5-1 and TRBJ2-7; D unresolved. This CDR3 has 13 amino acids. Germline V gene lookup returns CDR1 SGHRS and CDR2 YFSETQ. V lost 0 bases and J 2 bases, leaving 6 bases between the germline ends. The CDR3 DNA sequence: TGCGCCAGCAGCTTGGACAGAGCCTACGAGCAGTACTTC. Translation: CASSLDRAYEQYF.

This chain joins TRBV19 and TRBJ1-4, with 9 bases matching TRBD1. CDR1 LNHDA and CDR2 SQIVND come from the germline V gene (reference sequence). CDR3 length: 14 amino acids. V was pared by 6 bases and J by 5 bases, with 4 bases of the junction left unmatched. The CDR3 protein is CASSQTGGNEKLFF. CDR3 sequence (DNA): TGTGCCAGTAGCCAGACAGGGGGAAATGAAAAACTGTTTTTT.

The CDR3 region is CASTSGREVDTQYF. The CDR3 DNA reads as TGTGCCAGCACCAGCGGGAGGGAGGTAGATACGCAGTATTTT. The V call is TRBV7-3, the J call TRBJ2-3; TRBD2 matches 10 bases. Trimming removed 7 bases from V and 5 bases from J; junction bases left unmatched: 6. Germline lookup yields CDR1 SGHTA and CDR2 FQGTGA. The CDR3 consists of 14 residues.

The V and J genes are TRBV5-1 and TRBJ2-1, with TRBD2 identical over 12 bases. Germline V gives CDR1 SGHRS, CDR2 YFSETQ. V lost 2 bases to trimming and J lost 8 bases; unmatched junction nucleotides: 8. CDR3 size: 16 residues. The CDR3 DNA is TGCGCCAGCAGCTTAATACTAGCGGGAGGATCCGATGAGCAGTTCTTC. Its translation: CASSLILAGGSDEQFF.

The CDR3 reads CASSLAVHQPQHF. The DNA for the CDR3 is TGTGCCAGCAGCTTAGCGGTACATCAGCCCCAGCATTTT. The chain employs TRBV7-2 and TRBJ1-5; no definite D call. Trimming stripped 0 bases from V and 5 bases from J, with 5 bases between. Germline lookup yields CDR1 SGHTA and CDR2 FQGNSA. The CDR3 is 13 amino acids. The complete variable domain, with remaining parts taken from reference TRBV7-2 and TRBJ1-5, reads GAGVSQSPSNKVTEKGKDVELRCDPISGHTALYWYRQSLGQGLEFLIYFQGNSAPDKSGLPSDRFSAERTGGSVSTLTIQRTQQEDSAVYLCASSLAVHQPQHFGDGTRLSIL.